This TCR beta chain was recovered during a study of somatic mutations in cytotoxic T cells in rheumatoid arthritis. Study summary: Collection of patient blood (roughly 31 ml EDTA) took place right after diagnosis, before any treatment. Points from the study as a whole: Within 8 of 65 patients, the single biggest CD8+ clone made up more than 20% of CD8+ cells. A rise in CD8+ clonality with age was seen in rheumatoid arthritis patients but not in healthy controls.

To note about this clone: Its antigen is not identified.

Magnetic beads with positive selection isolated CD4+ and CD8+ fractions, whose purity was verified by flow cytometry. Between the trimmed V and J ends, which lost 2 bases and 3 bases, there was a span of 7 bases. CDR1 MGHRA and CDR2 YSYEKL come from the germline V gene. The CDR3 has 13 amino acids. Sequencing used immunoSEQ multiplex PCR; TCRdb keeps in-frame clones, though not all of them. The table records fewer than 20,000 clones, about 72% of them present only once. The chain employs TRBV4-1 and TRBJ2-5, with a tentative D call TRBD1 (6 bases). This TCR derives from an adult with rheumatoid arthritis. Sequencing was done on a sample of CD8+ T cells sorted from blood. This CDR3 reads CASSQWTEETQYF. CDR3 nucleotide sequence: TGCGCCAGCAGCCAATGGACAGAAGAGACCCAGTACTTC.